There are a few counts of the clone carrying this TCR beta chain. Libraries were prepared by immunoSEQ multiplex PCR; TCRdb keeps only in-frame clonotypes and omits some of them. There are approximately 450,000 clones in the sample; roughly nine tenths occur only once, and around 1.1% lies in the top ten. There are 18 residues in the CDR3. J gave up 2 bases and V 9 bases, and 18 bases lay outside the gene matches. Germline loops: CDR1 WSHSY, CDR2 SAAADI. These data belong to a study of blood T cell repertoires in COVID-19. About the research overall: T cells, B-cell-depleted T cells, or PBMCs provided the cDNA or gDNA that served as material.

Each participant's cohort was designated according to participant-reported clinical history. The V gene is TRBV10-2, the J gene TRBJ1-5; 8 bases are shared with TRBD1. Sequencing was carried out using PBMCs or T cells enriched from blood (not recorded which). This TCR was sampled from a young man who had recovered from COVID-19. The CDR3 sequence is CASPGTGLSKKRNQPQHF. Here the CDR3 DNA reads TGCGCCAGTCCCGGGACAGGACTGTCCAAGAAGCGCAATCAGCCCCAGCATTTT.